The 21 T cell receptor beta chains below come from one sample, sequenced in a study of T cell responses to AZD1222 COVID-19 vaccine. Only in-frame clones appear in the TCRdb table, and some are missing; sequencing was by immunoSEQ multiplex PCR. Altogether roughly 150,000 clones are present, roughly nine tenths being singletons, with the ten largest covering 0.85% to 1.2%. The input for sequencing was peripheral blood, taken 28 days after the second AZD1222 dose. Source of these receptors: an adult who received the AZD1222 COVID-19 vaccine.

The chain joins TRBV2 to TRBJ2-7; D is perhaps TRBD2 (6 bases). Germline V gene lookup returns CDR1 SNHLY and CDR2 FYNNEI. The CDR3 loop spans 15 amino acids. V lost 7 bases and J 1 base, leaving 17 bases between the germline ends. The CDR3 sequence: CASMEGAGRSYEQYF. DNA for the CDR3: TGTGCCAGCATGGAAGGGGCGGGACGTTCCTACGAGCAGTACTTC. The full variable domain, completed using reference TRBV2 and TRBJ2-7, is EPEVTQTPSHQVTQMGQEVILRCVPISNHLYFYWYRQILGQKVEFLVSFYNNEISEKSEIFDDQFSVERPDGSNFTLKIRSTKLEDSAMYFCASMEGAGRSYEQYFGPGTRLTVT.

J is TRBJ2-3 and V is TRBV10-3; 7 bases are shared with TRBD1. V dropped 6 bases and J dropped 3; count of bases not matched to a gene: 6. Germline V gives CDR1 ENHRY, CDR2 SYGVKD. The length of the CDR3 is 14 residues. CDR3 protein: CAIRTGLRTDTQYF. CDR3 nucleotide sequence: TGTGCCATCAGGACAGGGCTTCGGACAGATACGCAGTATTTT.

This chain connects TRBV7-9 to TRBJ1-2, with D unresolved. V gave up 10 bases and J gave up 1 base, with 16 bases separating them. This CDR3 comprises 14 residues. Germline V CDR1 and CDR2: SEHNR, FQNEAQ (reference sequence). The CDR3 here is CAIRPVSVNYGYTF. The DNA of the CDR3 is TGTGCCATAAGGCCGGTGTCAGTTAACTATGGCTACACCTTC. The variable domain in full, with the rest retrieved from reference TRBV7-9 and TRBJ1-2, is DTGVSQNPRHKITKRGQNVTFRCDPISEHNRLYWYRQTLGQGPEFLTYFQNEAQLEKSRLLSDRFSAERPKGSFSTLEIQRTEQGDSAMYLCAIRPVSVNYGYTFGSGTRLTVV.

V is TRBV5-5 and J is TRBJ1-1, with 7 bases identical to TRBD1. Germline CDR1 and CDR2: SGHKS and YYEKEE (reference sequence). The junction had 6 bases not matched to a gene; V was cut back by 0 bases and J by 10 bases. CDR3 length equals 13 residues. The CDR3 bases are TGTGCCAGCAGCTTGGAAGGGGGCGCTTCAGCTTTCTTT. Residues: CASSLEGGASAFF.

The chain employs TRBV7-2 and TRBJ2-1; D is uncertain. Trimming removed 6 bases at V and 2 bases at J, with 5 bases between. This CDR3 comprises 12 residues. Germline CDR1 SGHTA, CDR2 FQGNSA. The CDR3 bases are TGTGCCAGCAGGGAAACCTACAATGAGCAGTTCTTC. Encoded protein: CASRETYNEQFF.

A few counts support this clone. V gene TRBV13 combines with J gene TRBJ2-7, with 10 bases matching TRBD1. The CDR3 has 15 amino acids. The V and J ends lost 5 bases and 6 bases, in that order; junction bases with no gene match: 10. CDR1 and CDR2 from the germline V gene are PRHDT and FYEKMQ (reference sequence). The CDR3 reads CASSTSGTGAGEQYF. The DNA for the CDR3 is TGTGCCAGCAGCACTTCCGGGACAGGGGCGGGCGAGCAGTACTTC.

V usage is TRBV29-1 and J usage is TRBJ2-1; D is perhaps TRBD1 or TRBD2 (5 bases each). The germline V gene has CDR1 SQVTM and CDR2 ANQGSEA. Trimming cost V 4 bases and J 6 bases, with 13 bases left between them. The CDR3 is 13 residues long. CDR3 sequence reads: CSVALRGSNEQFF. The CDR3 DNA reads TGCAGCGTTGCCCTGAGGGGTTCCAATGAGCAGTTCTTC.

This clone was counted a few times. J is TRBJ1-2 and V is TRBV6-5, with 7 bases matching TRBD1. This CDR3 has 14 residues. Germline assignment: CDR1 MNHEY and CDR2 SVGAGI. The V and J ends lost 2 bases and 0 bases, in that order; junction bases with no gene match: 0. CDR3 nucleotide sequence: TGTGCCAGCAGTTACGGGACAGCTAACTATGGCTACACCTTC. Amino acid sequence: CASSYGTANYGYTF.

The chain carries TRBV12-3 or TRBV12-4 and TRBJ1-2; D ambiguous. The CDR3 length is 12 residues. The V gene lost 6 bases and the J gene lost 4 bases, with 9 bases spanning the gap. The CDR3 sequence is CASRGMGYGYTF. In DNA form, the CDR3 reads TGTGCCAGCAGAGGGATGGGCTATGGCTACACCTTC.

V gene TRBV20-1 combines with J gene TRBJ1-4; D is perhaps TRBD1 (5 bases). Germline loops: CDR1 DFQATT, CDR2 SNEGSKA (reference sequence). The length of the CDR3 is 14 residues. The V gene lost 4 bases and the J gene lost 8 bases, with 17 bases spanning the gap. CDR3 bases: TGCAGTGCTATTGATTCGCAGGGAGGAGAAAAACTGTTTTTT. It codes for CSAIDSQGGEKLFF.

The rearrangement joins TRBV4-1 to TRBJ2-3; D perhaps matches TRBD2 (5 bases). Trimming left V 11 bases short and J 0 bases short, with 12 bases between. CDR1 and CDR2 from the germline V gene are MGHRA and YSYEKL. There are 13 residues in the CDR3. The CDR3 region has the DNA TGCGCCTCACGAGGGATTAGCACAGATACGCAGTATTTT. Encoded protein: CASRGISTDTQYF.

V gene TRBV5-1 combines with J gene TRBJ1-6; 7 bases map to TRBD1. V trimming: 5 bases; J trimming: 8 bases; junction bases outside the gene matches: 10. CDR3 length: 15 residues. CDR1 and CDR2 from the germline V gene are SGHRS and YFSETQ. This CDR3 reads CASSDRQGVYSPLHF. The CDR3 DNA reads as TGCGCCAGCAGTGATCGCCAGGGGGTCTATTCACCCCTCCACTTT. Filled out from reference TRBV5-1 and TRBJ1-6, the complete variable domain reads KAGVTQTPRYLIKTRGQQVTLSCSPISGHRSVSWYQQTPGQGLQFLFEYFSETQRNKGNFPGRFSGRQFSNSRSEMNVSTLELGDSALYLCASSDRQGVYSPLHFGNGTRLTVT.

J is TRBJ2-1 and V is TRBV4-2, with 15 bases identical to TRBD2. The CDR3 spans 18 residues. The trim removed 0 bases at V and 4 bases at J, leaving 4 bases unmatched. Germline assignment: CDR1 LGHNA and CDR2 YNFKEQ. The CDR3 coding sequence is TGTGCCAGCAGCCAAGACGGACTAGCGGGGGGGCAATACAATGAGCAGTTCTTC. Its translation: CASSQDGLAGGQYNEQFF.

The chain uses TRBV19 and TRBJ1-1; D uncertain. Per the germline V gene, CDR1 is LNHDA and CDR2 is SQIVND (reference sequence). The length of the CDR3 is 13 residues. V gave up 5 bases and J gave up 2 bases, with 9 bases separating them. CDR3 sequence: CASSFRGNTEAFF. CDR3 DNA: TGTGCCAGTAGTTTTCGGGGAAACACTGAAGCTTTCTTT.

CDR3: CASSLGAGGRITDTQYF. The CDR3, as DNA: TGTGCCAGCAGTCTAGGGGCGGGGGGGCGTATCACAGATACGCAGTATTTT. The chain links TRBV7-2 to TRBJ2-3; TRBD2 matches 9 bases. From germline, CDR1 is SGHTA and CDR2 FQGNSA. The CDR3 covers 17 residues. V trimming: 6 bases; J trimming: 2 bases; junction bases outside the gene matches: 12.

The chain couples TRBV21-1 to TRBJ2-7. TRBV21-1 is classified as a pseudogene. The CDR3 spans 11 residues. The CDR3 sequence: CASVHALEQYF. The CDR3 coding sequence is TGTGCCAGCGTCCACGCCCTGGAGCAGTACTTC.

The sample holds one count of this clone. Written as DNA, the CDR3 is TGTGCCAGCTATCCCGGCAGTTACTCTGGAAACACCATATATTTT. This translates into CASYPGSYSGNTIYF. The chain joins TRBV19 to TRBJ1-3, with no clear D. From germline, CDR1 is LNHDA and CDR2 SQIVND (reference sequence). The ends were cut back, 9 bases at V and 0 bases at J, with 15 bases in the middle. The CDR3 runs to 15 residues.

This chain uses TRBV3-1 (or the pseudogene TRBV3-2) with TRBJ1-5, with TRBD1 identical over 9 bases. The CDR3 length is 16 residues. The germline V gene has CDR1 LGHDT and CDR2 YNNKEL (reference sequence). The V segment lost 4 bases and the J segment 1 base; nucleotides outside the gene matches: 5. The CDR3: CASSRGQGWSNQPQHF. The DNA for the CDR3 is TGTGCCAGCAGCCGGGGACAGGGATGGAGCAATCAGCCCCAGCATTTT.

V gene TRBV3-1 (or the pseudogene TRBV3-2) combines with J gene TRBJ2-7, with D uncertain. Germline V gene data show CDR1 as LGHDT and CDR2 as YNNKEL (reference sequence). This CDR3 region has 14 residues. Trimming took 1 base from V and 0 from J, leaving 7 bases between them. The CDR3 loop is CASSQGTGSYEQYF. In nucleotides, the CDR3 is TGTGCCAGCAGCCAAGGGACGGGCTCCTACGAGCAGTACTTC.

The chain uses TRBV4-1 and TRBJ1-5, with D possibly being TRBD1 (6 bases). CDR3 size: 12 residues. Trimming took off 9 bases at V and 9 bases at J, with 15 bases between the two ends. Germline V gene sequence: CDR1 MGHRA, CDR2 YSYEKL. The CDR3, as DNA: TGCGCCAGTTCGTCCCCACAGGGGCCCCAGCATTTT. Amino acid sequence: CASSSPQGPQHF.

This chain links TRBV9 with TRBJ2-7, with 9 bases matching TRBD1. CDR1 SGDLS and CDR2 YYNGEE come from the germline V gene. The CDR3 contains 15 residues. V shed 4 bases, J shed 6 bases, and the junction held 11 bases outside the gene matches. CDR3 sequence reads: CASSPRTGAIGEQYF. The CDR3 bases are TGTGCCAGCAGCCCCCGGACAGGGGCCATAGGCGAGCAGTACTTC.